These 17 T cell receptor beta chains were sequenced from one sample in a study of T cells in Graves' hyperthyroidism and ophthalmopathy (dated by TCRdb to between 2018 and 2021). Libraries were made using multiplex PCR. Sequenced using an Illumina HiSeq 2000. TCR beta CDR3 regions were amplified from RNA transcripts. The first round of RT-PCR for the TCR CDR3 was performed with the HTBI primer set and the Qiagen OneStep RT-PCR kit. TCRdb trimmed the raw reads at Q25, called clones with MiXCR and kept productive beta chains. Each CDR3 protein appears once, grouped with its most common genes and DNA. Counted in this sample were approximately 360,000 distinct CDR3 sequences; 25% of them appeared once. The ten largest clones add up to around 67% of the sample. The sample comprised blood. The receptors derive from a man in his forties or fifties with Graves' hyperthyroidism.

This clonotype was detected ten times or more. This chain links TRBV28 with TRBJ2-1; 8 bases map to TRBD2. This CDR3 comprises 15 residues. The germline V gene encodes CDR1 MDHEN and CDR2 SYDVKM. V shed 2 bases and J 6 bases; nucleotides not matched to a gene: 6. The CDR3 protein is CASSLAKLAANEQFF. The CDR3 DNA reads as TGTGCCAGCAGTTTAGCTAAACTAGCGGCCAATGAGCAGTTCTTC.

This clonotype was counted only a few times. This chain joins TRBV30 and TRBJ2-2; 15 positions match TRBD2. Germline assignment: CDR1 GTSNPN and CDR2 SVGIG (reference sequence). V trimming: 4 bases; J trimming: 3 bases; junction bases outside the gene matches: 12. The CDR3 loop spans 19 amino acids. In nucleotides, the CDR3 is TGTGCCTGGACTATAGTAAAGGGACTAGCGGGAGGTGACACCGGGGAGCTGTTTTTT. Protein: CAWTIVKGLAGGDTGELFF.

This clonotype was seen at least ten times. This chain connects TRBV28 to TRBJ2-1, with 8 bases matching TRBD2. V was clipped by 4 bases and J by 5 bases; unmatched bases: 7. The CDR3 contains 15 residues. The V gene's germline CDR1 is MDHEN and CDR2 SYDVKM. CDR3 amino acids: CASSSFTSGNNEQFF. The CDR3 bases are TGTGCCAGCAGTTCTTTCACTAGCGGAAACAATGAGCAGTTCTTC.

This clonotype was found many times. CDR3 residues: CASSPDRVGGYTF. In DNA form, the CDR3 reads TGTGCCAGCAGCCCCGACAGGGTAGGAGGCTACACCTTC. The rearrangement links TRBV3-1 to TRBJ1-2; 7 nucleotides agree with TRBD1. The trim removed 4 bases at V and 8 bases at J, leaving 7 bases unmatched. Germline V gene data show CDR1 as LGHDT and CDR2 as YNNKEL (reference sequence). The CDR3 has 13 amino acids.

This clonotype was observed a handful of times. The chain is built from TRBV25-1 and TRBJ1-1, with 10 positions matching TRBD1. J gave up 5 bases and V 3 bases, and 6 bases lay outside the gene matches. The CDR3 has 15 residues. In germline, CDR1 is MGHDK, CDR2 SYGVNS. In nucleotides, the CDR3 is TGTGCCAGCAGTGACCGGACAGGGGGTCTAACTGAAGCTTTCTTT. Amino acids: CASSDRTGGLTEAFF.

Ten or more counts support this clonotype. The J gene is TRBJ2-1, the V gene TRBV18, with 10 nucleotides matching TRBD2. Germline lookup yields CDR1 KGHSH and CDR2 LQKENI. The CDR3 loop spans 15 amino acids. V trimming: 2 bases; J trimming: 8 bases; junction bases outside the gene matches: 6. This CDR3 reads CASSPAASGSDEQFF. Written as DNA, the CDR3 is TGTGCCAGCTCACCAGCGGCTAGCGGGAGTGATGAGCAGTTCTTC.

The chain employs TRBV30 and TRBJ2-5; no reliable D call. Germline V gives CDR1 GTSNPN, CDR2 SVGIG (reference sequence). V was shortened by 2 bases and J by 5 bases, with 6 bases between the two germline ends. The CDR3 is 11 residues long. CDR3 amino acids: CAWSIQETQYF. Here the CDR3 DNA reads TGTGCCTGGAGTATCCAGGAGACCCAGTACTTC.

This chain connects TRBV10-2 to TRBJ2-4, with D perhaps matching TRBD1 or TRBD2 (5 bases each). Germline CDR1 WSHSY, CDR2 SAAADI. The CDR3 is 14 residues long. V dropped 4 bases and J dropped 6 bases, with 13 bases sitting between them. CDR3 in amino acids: CASSGPPGGNIQYF. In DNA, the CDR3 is TGCGCCAGCAGTGGACCCCCTGGGGGAAACATTCAGTACTTC.

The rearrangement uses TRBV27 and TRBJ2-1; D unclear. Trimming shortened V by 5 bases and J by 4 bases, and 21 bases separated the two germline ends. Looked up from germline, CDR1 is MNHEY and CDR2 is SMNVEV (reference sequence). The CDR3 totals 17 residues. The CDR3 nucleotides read TGTGCCAGCAGTCATCGGACCCGATTCGATGTATACAATGAGCAGTTCTTC. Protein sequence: CASSHRTRFDVYNEQFF.

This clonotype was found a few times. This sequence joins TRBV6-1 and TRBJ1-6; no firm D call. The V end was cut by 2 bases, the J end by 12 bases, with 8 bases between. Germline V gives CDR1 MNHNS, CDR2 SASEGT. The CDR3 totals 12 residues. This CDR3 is CASSESGLPLHF. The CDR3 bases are TGTGCCAGCAGTGAAAGTGGGCTACCCCTCCACTTT.

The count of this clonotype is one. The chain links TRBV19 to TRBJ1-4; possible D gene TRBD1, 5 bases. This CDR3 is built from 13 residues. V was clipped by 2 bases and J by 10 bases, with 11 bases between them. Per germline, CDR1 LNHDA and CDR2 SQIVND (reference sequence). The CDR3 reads CASSIYTGRKLFF. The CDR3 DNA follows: TGTGCCAGTAGTATATACACGGGACGAAAACTGTTTTTT. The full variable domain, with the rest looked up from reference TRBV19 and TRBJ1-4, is DGGITQSPKYLFRKEGQNVTLSCEQNLNHDAMYWYRQDPGQGLRLIYYSQIVNDFQKGDIAEGYSVSREKKESFPLTVTSAQKNPTAFYLCASSIYTGRKLFFGSGTQLSVL.

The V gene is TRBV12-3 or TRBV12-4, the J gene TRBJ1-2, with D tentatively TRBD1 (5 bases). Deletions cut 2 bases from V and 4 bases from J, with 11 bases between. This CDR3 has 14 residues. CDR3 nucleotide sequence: TGTGCCAGCAGTTTATTGGCAGGGACCTATGGCTACACCTTC. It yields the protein CASSLLAGTYGYTF.

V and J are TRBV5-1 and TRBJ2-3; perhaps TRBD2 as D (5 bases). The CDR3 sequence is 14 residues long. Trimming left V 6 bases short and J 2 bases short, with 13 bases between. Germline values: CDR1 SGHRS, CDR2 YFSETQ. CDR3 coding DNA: TGCGCCAGCACGCCGAGGGCAGCCACAGATACGCAGTATTTT. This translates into CASTPRAATDTQYF.

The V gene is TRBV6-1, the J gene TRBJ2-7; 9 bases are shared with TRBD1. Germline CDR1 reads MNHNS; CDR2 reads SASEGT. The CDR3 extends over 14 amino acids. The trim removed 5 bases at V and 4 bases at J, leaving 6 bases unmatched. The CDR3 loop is CASSRQGDGYEQYF. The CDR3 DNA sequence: TGTGCCAGCAGTCGACAGGGGGATGGGTACGAGCAGTACTTC.

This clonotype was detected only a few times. Written as DNA, the CDR3 is TGCAGCACTCGGACAGGGGGTGGCTACGAGCAGTACTTC. Residues: CSTRTGGGYEQYF. The chain is built from TRBV29-1 and TRBJ2-7; 10 bases are a match to TRBD1. V dropped 8 bases and J dropped 3; count of bases not matched to a gene: 7. This CDR3 comprises 13 residues. Germline V gene data show CDR1 as SQVTM and CDR2 as ANQGSEA.

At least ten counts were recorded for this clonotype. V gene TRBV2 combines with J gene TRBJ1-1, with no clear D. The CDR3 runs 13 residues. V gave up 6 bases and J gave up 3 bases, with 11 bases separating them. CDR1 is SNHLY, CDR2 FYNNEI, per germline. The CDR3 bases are TGTGCCAGCAGAAGGGAAGCGCACACTGAAGCTTTCTTT. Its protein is CASRREAHTEAFF.

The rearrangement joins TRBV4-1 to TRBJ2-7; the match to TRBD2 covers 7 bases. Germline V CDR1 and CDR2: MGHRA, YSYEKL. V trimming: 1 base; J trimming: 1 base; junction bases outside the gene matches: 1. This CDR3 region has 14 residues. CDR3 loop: CASSQVLASYEQYF. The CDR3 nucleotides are TGCGCCAGCAGCCAAGTACTAGCGTCCTACGAGCAGTACTTC.